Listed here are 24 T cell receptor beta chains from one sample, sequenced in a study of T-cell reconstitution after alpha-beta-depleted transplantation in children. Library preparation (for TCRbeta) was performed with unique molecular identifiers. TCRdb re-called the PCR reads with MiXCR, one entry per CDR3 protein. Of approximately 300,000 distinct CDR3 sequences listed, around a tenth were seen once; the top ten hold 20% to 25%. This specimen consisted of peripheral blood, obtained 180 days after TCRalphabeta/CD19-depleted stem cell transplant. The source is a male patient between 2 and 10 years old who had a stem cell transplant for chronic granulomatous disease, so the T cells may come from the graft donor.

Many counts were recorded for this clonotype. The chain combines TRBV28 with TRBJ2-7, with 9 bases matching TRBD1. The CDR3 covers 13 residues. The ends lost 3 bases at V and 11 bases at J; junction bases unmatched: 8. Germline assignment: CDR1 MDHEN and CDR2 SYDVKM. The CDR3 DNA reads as TGTGCCAGCAGTTTCGGGACAGGGAGAAGGAAGTACTTC. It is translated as CASSFGTGRRKYF.

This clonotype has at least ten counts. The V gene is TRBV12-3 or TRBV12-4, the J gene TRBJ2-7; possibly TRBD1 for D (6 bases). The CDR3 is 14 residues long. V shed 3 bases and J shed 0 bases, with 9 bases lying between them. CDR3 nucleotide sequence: TGTGCCAGCAGTTTCGGACAGTACTCCTACGAGCAGTACTTC. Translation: CASSFGQYSYEQYF.

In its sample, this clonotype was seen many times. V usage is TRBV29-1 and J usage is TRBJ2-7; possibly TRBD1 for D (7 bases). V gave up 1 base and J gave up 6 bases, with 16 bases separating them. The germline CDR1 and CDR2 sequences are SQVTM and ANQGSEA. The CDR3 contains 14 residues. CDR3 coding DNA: TGCAGCGTTGAAGTCGGCAGGGGGGTCTCCGAGCAGTACTTC. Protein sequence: CSVEVGRGVSEQYF.

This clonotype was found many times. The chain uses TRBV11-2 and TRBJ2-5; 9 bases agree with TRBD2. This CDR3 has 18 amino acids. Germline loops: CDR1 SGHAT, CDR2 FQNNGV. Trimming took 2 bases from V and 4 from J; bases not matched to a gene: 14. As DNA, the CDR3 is TGTGCCAGCAGCTTATATAGGTGGGGTAGCGGGAGTTTAGAGACCCAGTACTTC. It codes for CASSLYRWGSGSLETQYF.

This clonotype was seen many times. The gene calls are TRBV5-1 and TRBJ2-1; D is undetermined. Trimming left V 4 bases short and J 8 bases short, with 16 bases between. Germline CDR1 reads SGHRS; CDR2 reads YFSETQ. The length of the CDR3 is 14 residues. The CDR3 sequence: CASSSNQDRDEQFF. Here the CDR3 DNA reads TGCGCCAGCAGCAGTAACCAGGATCGGGATGAGCAGTTCTTC.

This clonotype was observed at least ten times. Here the CDR3 DNA reads TGCGCCAGCAGCCGAGGTAGGGGGCTCGCGGATAATTCACCCCTCCACTTT. Translating gives CASSRGRGLADNSPLHF. V is TRBV5-1 and J is TRBJ1-6; TRBD1 matches 7 bases. Germline loops: CDR1 SGHRS, CDR2 YFSETQ. V dropped 4 bases and J dropped 5; count of bases not matched to a gene: 12. The CDR3 covers 17 residues.

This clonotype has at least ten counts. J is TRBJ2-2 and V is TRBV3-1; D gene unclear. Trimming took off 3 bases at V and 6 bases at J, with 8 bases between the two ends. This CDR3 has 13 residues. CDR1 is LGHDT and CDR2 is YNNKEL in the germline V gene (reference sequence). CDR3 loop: CASSQGGAGELFF. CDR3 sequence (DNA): TGTGCCAGCAGCCAGGGTGGGGCCGGGGAGCTGTTTTTT.

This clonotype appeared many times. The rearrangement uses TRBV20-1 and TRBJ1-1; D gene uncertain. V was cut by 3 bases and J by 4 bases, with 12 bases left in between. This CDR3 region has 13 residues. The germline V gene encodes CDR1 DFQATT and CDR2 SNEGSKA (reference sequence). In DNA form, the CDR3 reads TGCAGTGCTAGTGAGCCCAGTGCCACTGAAGCTTTCTTT. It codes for CSASEPSATEAFF.

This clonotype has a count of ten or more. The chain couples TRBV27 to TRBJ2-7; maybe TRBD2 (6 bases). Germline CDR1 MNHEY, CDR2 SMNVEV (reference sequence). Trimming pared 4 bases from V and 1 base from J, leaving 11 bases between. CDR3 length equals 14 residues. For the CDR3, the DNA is TGTGCCAGCAGTTCCTCGGCGGGGTCCTACGAGCAGTACTTC. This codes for CASSSSAGSYEQYF.

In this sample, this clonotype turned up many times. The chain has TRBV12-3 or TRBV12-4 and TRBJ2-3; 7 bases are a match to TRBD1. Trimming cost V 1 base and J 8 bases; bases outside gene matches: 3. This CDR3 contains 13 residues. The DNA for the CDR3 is TGTGCCAGCAGTTTAGGGACAGGTACTACGCAGTATTTT. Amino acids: CASSLGTGTTQYF.

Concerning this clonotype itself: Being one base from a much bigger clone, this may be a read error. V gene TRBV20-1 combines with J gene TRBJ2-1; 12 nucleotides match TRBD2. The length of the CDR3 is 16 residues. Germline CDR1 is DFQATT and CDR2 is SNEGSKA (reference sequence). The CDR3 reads CSANLAGGPLYNKQFF. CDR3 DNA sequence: TGCAGTGCCAACCTAGCGGGAGGGCCCCTCTACAATAAGCAGTTCTTC.

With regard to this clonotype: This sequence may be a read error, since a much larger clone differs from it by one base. CDR3 sequence (DNA): TGCGCCAGCAGCTTGGAGTTTTCCGGGGGCCCTGGCTACACCTTC. It specifies CASSLEFSGGPGYTF. V is TRBV5-1 and J is TRBJ1-2; maybe TRBD1 (6 bases). The V end lost 0 bases, the J end lost 7 bases, and 16 bases lay between the germline ends. The germline gives CDR1 SGHRS, CDR2 YFSETQ. CDR3 length: 15 residues.

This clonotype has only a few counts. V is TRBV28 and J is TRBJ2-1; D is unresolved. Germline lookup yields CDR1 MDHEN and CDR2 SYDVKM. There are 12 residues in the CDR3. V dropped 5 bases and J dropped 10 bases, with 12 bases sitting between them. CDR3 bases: TGTGCCAGCAGTACCGGCCTCCCGGAGCAGTTCTTC. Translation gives CASSTGLPEQFF.

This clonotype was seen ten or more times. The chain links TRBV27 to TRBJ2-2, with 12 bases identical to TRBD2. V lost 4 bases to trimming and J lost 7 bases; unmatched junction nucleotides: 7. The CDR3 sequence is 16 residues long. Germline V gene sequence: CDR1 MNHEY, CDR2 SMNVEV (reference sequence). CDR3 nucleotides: TGTGCCAGCAGTTCGGCTAGCGGGAGGGCCCTCGGGGAGCTGTTTTTT. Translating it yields CASSSASGRALGELFF.

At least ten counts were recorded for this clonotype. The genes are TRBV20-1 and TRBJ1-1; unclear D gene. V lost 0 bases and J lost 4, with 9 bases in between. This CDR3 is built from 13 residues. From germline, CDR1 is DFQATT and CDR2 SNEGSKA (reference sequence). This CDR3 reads CSARDWQRTEAFF. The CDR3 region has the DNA TGCAGTGCTAGAGATTGGCAGCGCACTGAAGCTTTCTTT.

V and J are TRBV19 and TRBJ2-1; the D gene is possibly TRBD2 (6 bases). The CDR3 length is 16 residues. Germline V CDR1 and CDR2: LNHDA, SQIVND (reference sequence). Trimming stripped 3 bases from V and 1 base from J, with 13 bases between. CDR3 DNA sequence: TGTGCCAGTAGTATCCTGGAGGCGGGGTCCTACAATGAGCAGTTCTTC. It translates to CASSILEAGSYNEQFF.

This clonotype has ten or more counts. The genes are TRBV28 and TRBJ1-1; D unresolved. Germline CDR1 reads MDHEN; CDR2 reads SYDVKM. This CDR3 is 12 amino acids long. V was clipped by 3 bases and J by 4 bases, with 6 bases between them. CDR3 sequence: CASSFRSTEAFF. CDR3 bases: TGTGCCAGCAGTTTCAGGAGCACTGAAGCTTTCTTT.

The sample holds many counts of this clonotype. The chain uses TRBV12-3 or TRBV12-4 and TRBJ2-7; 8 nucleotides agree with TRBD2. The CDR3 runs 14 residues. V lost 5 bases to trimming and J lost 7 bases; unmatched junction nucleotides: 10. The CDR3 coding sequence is TGTGCCAGCAGTCCCGGGATAGCGGGATTGGAGCAGTACTTC. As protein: CASSPGIAGLEQYF.

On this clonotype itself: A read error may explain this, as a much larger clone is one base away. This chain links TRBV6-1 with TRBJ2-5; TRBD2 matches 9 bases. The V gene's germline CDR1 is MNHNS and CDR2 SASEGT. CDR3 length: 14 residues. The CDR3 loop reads CACSPSGRWETQYF. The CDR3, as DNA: TGTGCCTGCAGCCCCAGCGGGAGGTGGGAGACCCAGTACTTC.

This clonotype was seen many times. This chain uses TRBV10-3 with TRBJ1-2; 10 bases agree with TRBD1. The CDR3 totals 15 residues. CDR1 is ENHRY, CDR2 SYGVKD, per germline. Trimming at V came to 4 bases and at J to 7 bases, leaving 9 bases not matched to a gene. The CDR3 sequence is CAISARDRGRFGYTF. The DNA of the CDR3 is TGTGCCATCAGTGCCCGCGACAGGGGGCGGTTTGGCTACACCTTC.

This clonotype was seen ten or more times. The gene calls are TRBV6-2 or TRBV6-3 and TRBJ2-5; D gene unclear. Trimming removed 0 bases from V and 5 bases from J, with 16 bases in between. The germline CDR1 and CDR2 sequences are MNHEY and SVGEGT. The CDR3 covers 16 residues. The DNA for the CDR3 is TGTGCCAGCAGTTACTCGAAGGCGGATTCTATGGAGACCCAGTACTTC. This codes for CASSYSKADSMETQYF.

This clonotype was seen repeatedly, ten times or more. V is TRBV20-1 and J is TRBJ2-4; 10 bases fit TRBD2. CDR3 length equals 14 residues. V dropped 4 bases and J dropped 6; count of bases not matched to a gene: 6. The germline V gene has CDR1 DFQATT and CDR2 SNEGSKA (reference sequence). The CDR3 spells CSATGLARGNIQYF. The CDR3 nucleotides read TGCAGTGCTACGGGACTAGCGAGGGGAAACATTCAGTACTTC.

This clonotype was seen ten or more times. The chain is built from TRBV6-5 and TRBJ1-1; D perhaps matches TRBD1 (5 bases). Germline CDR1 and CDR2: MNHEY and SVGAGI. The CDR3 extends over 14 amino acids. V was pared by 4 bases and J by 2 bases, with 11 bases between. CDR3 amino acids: CASSSPGGNTEAFF. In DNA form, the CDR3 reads TGTGCCAGCAGTTCTCCCGGGGGAAACACTGAAGCTTTCTTT.

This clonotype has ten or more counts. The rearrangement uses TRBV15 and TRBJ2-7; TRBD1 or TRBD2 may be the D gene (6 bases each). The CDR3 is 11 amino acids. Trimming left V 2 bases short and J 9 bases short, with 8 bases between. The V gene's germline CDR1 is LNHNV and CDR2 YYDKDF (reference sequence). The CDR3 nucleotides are TGTGCCACCAGCAGACGGGGGCGGCAGTACTTC. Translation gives CATSRRGRQYF.